This TCR beta chain originates from a study of blood T cells in healthy people across ages. A sample-barcoded 5' primer and a J-beta primer mix were used in a second PCR of roughly 7 to 11 cycles. One entry per CDR3 protein, called by TCRdb with MiXCR from the 5' RACE reads. The sample contains 900,000 to 950,000 distinct CDR3 sequences, about 29% of which appear only once. The germline V gene has CDR1 SGHRS and CDR2 YFSETQ. The CDR3 spans 13 residues. Trimming removed 4 bases at V and 10 bases at J, with 17 bases between. This sample was also put to use in a study of T cells of mothers and their children.

The origin of this receptor is a woman aged 40-49 years in good health. Sample: blood. The chain uses TRBV5-1 and TRBJ1-1; TRBD1 might be the D (5 bases). CDR3 sequence: CASSPGGTSRAFF. The CDR3 nucleotides are TGCGCCAGCAGCCCCGGGGGGACCTCGAGAGCTTTCTTT.